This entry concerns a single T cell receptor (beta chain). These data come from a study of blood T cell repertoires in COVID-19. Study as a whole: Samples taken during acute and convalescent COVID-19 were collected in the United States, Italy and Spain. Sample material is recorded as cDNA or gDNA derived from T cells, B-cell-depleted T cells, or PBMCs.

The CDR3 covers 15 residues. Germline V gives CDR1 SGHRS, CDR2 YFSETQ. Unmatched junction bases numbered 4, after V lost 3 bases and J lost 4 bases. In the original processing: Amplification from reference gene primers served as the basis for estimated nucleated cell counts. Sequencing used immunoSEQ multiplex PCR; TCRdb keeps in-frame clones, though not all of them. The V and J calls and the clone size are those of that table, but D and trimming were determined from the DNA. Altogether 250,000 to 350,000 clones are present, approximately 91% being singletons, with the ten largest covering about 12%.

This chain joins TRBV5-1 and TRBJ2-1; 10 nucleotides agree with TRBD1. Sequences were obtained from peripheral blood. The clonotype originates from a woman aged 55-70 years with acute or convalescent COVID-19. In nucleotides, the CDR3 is TGCGCCAGCAGCTCAGGGACAGGGGCTTACAATGAGCAGTTCTTC. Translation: CASSSGTGAYNEQFF.